The 7 T cell receptor beta chains given below trace back to one sample, sequenced in a study of blood T cell repertoires in COVID-19. Sequenced by immunoSEQ multiplex PCR; TCRdb stores in-frame clones only, minus some. The sample has fewer than 85,000 clones, about 85% seen once. The sequencing sample was made of peripheral blood. The receptors here all came from an older man with acute or convalescent COVID-19.

The chain links TRBV24-1 to TRBJ2-7; no firm D call. Trimming removed 4 bases at V and 0 bases at J, with 3 bases between. The CDR3 is 12 amino acids. Looked up from germline, CDR1 is KGHDR and CDR2 is SFDVKD. The CDR3 sequence is CATSDSSYEQYF. The CDR3 DNA follows: TGTGCCACCAGTGACTCCTCCTACGAGCAGTACTTC.

The gene calls are TRBV28 and TRBJ2-2, with 14 bases aligning to TRBD2. V lost 5 bases, J lost 7 bases, and 6 bases stayed unmatched. The germline V gene has CDR1 MDHEN and CDR2 SYDVKM. The CDR3 length is 16 residues. CDR3 DNA sequence: TGTGCCAGCAGTCCCCCGGGACTAGCGGGGGTCGGGGAGCTGTTTTTT. Encoded protein: CASSPPGLAGVGELFF.

The chain recombines TRBV28 with TRBJ1-4, with D perhaps TRBD1 (6 bases). V gave up 3 bases and J gave up 5 bases, with 13 bases separating them. CDR1 is MDHEN, CDR2 SYDVKM, per germline. The CDR3 covers 15 residues. This CDR3 is CASSLGGHTNEKLFF. CDR3 DNA sequence: TGTGCCAGCAGTTTGGGGGGGCATACGAATGAAAAACTGTTTTTT. Variable domain in full (rest from reference TRBV28 and TRBJ1-4): DVKVTQSSRYLVKRTGEKVFLECVQDMDHENMFWYRQDPGLGLRLIYFSYDVKMKEKGDIPEGYSVSREKKERFSLILESASTNQTSMYLCASSLGGHTNEKLFFGSGTQLSVL.

This clone was seen only a few times. The V gene is TRBV7-9, the J gene TRBJ2-5, with 9 bases matching TRBD1. This CDR3 has 17 residues. Trimming at V came to 5 bases and at J to 1 base, leaving 11 bases not matched to a gene. Germline V CDR1 and CDR2: SEHNR, FQNEAQ (reference sequence). Written as DNA, the CDR3 is TGTGCCAGCAGCCGCCAACACAGGGGGCGTAGCCAAGAGACCCAGTACTTC. Translated: CASSRQHRGRSQETQYF.

The rearrangement joins TRBV3-1 (or the pseudogene TRBV3-2) to TRBJ2-1; the match to TRBD2 covers 8 bases. The CDR3 contains 15 residues. Germline V gene sequence: CDR1 LGHDT, CDR2 YNNKEL (reference sequence). V gave up 8 bases and J gave up 6 bases; unmatched junction bases: 12. DNA for the CDR3: TGTGCCAGCCATATTCCGGGGGGGCCCTTCAATGAGCAGTTCTTC. It is translated as CASHIPGGPFNEQFF.

This chain joins TRBV6-1 and TRBJ2-1, with D perhaps matching TRBD2 (5 bases). V gave up 8 bases and J gave up 7 bases, with 24 bases separating them. In germline, CDR1 is MNHNS, CDR2 SASEGT. CDR3 size: 16 residues. CDR3 sequence (DNA): TGTGCCAGCGGTGGTTCGTCGGATAACCCGGGGAATGAGCAGTTCTTC. Translated, it gives CASGGSSDNPGNEQFF.

This clone was detected a few times. The rearrangement uses TRBV24-1 and TRBJ2-2, with 11 nucleotides matching TRBD2. With 3 bases clipped from V and 2 bases from J, the junction kept 4 bases outside the gene matches. CDR3 length: 17 residues. Looked up from germline, CDR1 is KGHDR and CDR2 is SFDVKD. CDR3 amino acids: CATSDPGLADNTGELFF. In nucleotides, the CDR3 is TGTGCCACCAGTGATCCGGGACTAGCGGATAACACCGGGGAGCTGTTTTTT.